Following are 15 T cell receptor beta chains from one sample sequenced in a study of OX40 agonist ivuxolimab in advanced cancers. Only in-frame clones appear in the TCRdb table, and some are missing; sequencing was by immunoSEQ multiplex PCR. The sample holds 75,000 to 90,000 clones, roughly nine tenths seen once. Sequencing used CD4+ or CD8+ T cells sorted from blood, obtained in a trial of the OX40 agonist ivuxolimab. These receptors were collected from an adult with an advanced solid tumor such as melanoma, head and neck, liver or kidney cancer.

This chain's CDR3 is CASSQLDALNEQFF. DNA for the CDR3: TGTGCCAGCAGCCAATTGGACGCTCTCAATGAGCAGTTCTTC. The chain uses TRBV7-2 and TRBJ2-1; D gene uncertain. Germline assignment: CDR1 SGHTA and CDR2 FQGNSA. The CDR3 covers 14 residues. Trimming removed 5 bases from V and 6 bases from J, with 14 bases in between.

The V gene is TRBV7-6, the J gene TRBJ2-1; the D is unclear. Germline CDR1 is SGHVS and CDR2 is FNYEAQ. The CDR3 totals 14 residues. Trimming took 1 base from V and 6 from J, leaving 10 bases between them. The CDR3 DNA follows: TGTGCCAGCAGCTTAGGTGTCTCAACCAATGAGCAGTTCTTC. Its translation: CASSLGVSTNEQFF.

The table lists this clone with a few counts. The V gene is TRBV7-8, the J gene TRBJ2-7, with D unresolved. The CDR3 is 13 residues long. Germline V CDR1 and CDR2: SGHVS, FQNEAQ. V was pared by 1 base and J by 0 bases, with 4 bases between. CDR3 protein: CASSLGDSYEQYV. In DNA, the CDR3 is TGTGCCAGCAGCTTAGGGGACTCCTACGAGCAGTACGTC.

The chain joins TRBV13 to TRBJ2-1; 7 bases are a match to TRBD1. Germline lookup yields CDR1 PRHDT and CDR2 FYEKMQ (reference sequence). This CDR3 is built from 17 residues. V gave up 1 base and J gave up 11 bases; unmatched junction bases: 17. The CDR3 DNA follows: TGTGCCAGCAGCTTAGCTGTTACCTCGAGACAGGGAATAAAGCAGTTCTTC. It specifies CASSLAVTSRQGIKQFF.

The chain joins TRBV6-5 to TRBJ2-1; no definite D call. The CDR3 sequence is 15 residues long. Germline CDR1 and CDR2: MNHEY and SVGAGI. Between the trimmed V and J ends, which lost 2 bases and 6 bases, there was a span of 14 bases. CDR3 sequence reads: CASSYLRVPGNEQFF. Here the CDR3 DNA reads TGTGCCAGCAGTTACCTACGAGTCCCTGGCAATGAGCAGTTCTTC.

The chain employs TRBV7-2 and TRBJ2-7; maybe TRBD2 (6 bases). The CDR3 consists of 16 residues. Germline V CDR1 and CDR2: SGHTA, FQGNSA. V was trimmed by 1 base and J by 3 bases, leaving 16 bases between them. CDR3 protein: CASSLVLASLFYEQYF. In nucleotides, the CDR3 is TGTGCCAGCAGCTTAGTCCTAGCGTCGCTCTTCTACGAGCAGTACTTC.

The sample holds one count of this clone. This rearrangement joins TRBV27 to TRBJ2-1; 9 bases align to TRBD2. This CDR3 has 13 residues. The germline gives CDR1 MNHEY, CDR2 SMNVEV (reference sequence). V lost 1 base, J lost 10 bases, and 2 bases stayed unmatched. CDR3 in DNA: TGTGCCAGCAGTTTATTAGCGGGAGAGGAGCAGTTCTTC. Translation: CASSLLAGEEQFF.

The chain links TRBV2 to TRBJ2-2, with D unclear. V dropped 7 bases and J dropped 7 bases, with 16 bases sitting between them. Looked up from germline, CDR1 is SNHLY and CDR2 is FYNNEI. The CDR3 contains 14 residues. The DNA of the CDR3 is TGTGCCAGCACCCCTCGAGGTGTGGTCGGGGAGCTGTTTTTT. Its protein is CASTPRGVVGELFF.

This chain uses TRBV28 with TRBJ1-1; D not resolved. The V gene's germline CDR1 is MDHEN and CDR2 SYDVKM. The CDR3 is 13 residues long. Trimming took 3 bases from V and 3 from J, leaving 8 bases between them. The CDR3: CASSLGGDTEAFF. The CDR3 bases are TGTGCCAGCAGTTTGGGTGGGGACACTGAAGCTTTCTTT.

The chain recombines TRBV14 with TRBJ2-5; D is possibly TRBD2 (5 bases). The CDR3 is 17 residues long. Trimming stripped 4 bases from V and 4 bases from J, with 22 bases between. The germline V gene encodes CDR1 SGHDN and CDR2 FVKESK. CDR3 coding DNA: TGTGCCAGCAGCCCCGCCGGGGTTCGACGCTACCCAGAGACCCAGTACTTC. Residues: CASSPAGVRRYPETQYF.

On this clone: This sample also contains other DNA sequences that code for the same CDR3. The rearrangement uses TRBV6-5 and TRBJ1-1; tentative D call: TRBD1 (6 bases). Germline lookup yields CDR1 MNHEY and CDR2 SVGAGI. V gave up 8 bases and J gave up 5 bases, with 18 bases separating them. This CDR3 is built from 14 residues. CDR3 nucleotides: TGTGCCAGCTCCCCAGTAGGGGGGAATACTGAAGCTTTCTTT. Translating gives CASSPVGGNTEAFF.

The V and J genes are TRBV30 and TRBJ2-1; D uncertain. Per the germline V gene, CDR1 is GTSNPN and CDR2 is SVGIG (reference sequence). The CDR3 spans 14 residues. Trimming stripped 5 bases from V and 7 bases from J, with 18 bases between. CDR3 sequence: CAWARTPNGNEQFF. DNA of the CDR3: TGTGCCTGGGCGAGGACCCCGAATGGAAATGAGCAGTTCTTC.

The J gene is TRBJ1-5, the V gene TRBV30, with TRBD1 identical over 9 bases. This CDR3 comprises 14 residues. The V and J ends lost 3 bases and 6 bases, in that order; junction bases with no gene match: 6. Per germline, CDR1 GTSNPN and CDR2 SVGIG (reference sequence). CDR3 sequence (DNA): TGTGCCTGGAGCCTCCCGGGACAGGGTCAGCCCCAGCATTTT. Protein sequence: CAWSLPGQGQPQHF.

V is TRBV14 and J is TRBJ1-3, with D perhaps TRBD1 (5 bases). The V end was cut by 1 base, the J end by 2 bases, with 6 bases between. Germline CDR1 and CDR2: SGHDN and FVKESK. The CDR3 is made up of 14 amino acids. The CDR3 bases are TGTGCCAGCAGCCAAGCAGGGCCTGGAAACACCATATATTTT. This translates into CASSQAGPGNTIYF.

The chain has TRBV28 and TRBJ1-5; D is unresolved. The CDR3 runs 13 residues. Germline V gene lookup returns CDR1 MDHEN and CDR2 SYDVKM. The ends were cut back, 8 bases at V and 0 bases at J, with 8 bases in the middle. The CDR3, as DNA: TGTGCCAGCCTTATAGATAGCAATCAGCCCCAGCATTTT. The encoded protein is CASLIDSNQPQHF.